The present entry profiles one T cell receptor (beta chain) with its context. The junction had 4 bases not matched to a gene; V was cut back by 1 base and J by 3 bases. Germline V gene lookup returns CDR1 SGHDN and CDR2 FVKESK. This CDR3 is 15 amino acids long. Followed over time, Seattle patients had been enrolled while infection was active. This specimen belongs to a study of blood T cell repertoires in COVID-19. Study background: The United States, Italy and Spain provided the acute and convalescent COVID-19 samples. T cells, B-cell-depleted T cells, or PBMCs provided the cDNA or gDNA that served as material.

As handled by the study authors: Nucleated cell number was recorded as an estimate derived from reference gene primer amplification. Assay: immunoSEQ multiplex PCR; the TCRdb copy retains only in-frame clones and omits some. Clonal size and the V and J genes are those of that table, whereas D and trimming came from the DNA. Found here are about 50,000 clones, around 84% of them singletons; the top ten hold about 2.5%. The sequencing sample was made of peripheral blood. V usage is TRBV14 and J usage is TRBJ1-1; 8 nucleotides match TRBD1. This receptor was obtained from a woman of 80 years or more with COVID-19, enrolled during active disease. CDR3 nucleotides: TGTGCCAGCAGCCAAGTGGACAGGGTTTACACTGAAGCTTTCTTT. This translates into CASSQVDRVYTEAFF.